A single sample gave rise to the 11 T cell receptor beta chains below, sequenced in a study of identical twins. TCRdb analysed the 5' RACE reads with MiXCR anew, one entry per CDR3 protein. This table holds about 920,000 distinct CDR3 sequences, 9% to 15% found once. These data also featured in a second study, about yellow fever vaccine responses in identical twins.

Sequencing was carried out using PBMCs. These receptors were obtained from a woman between 18 and 30 years old in good health.

This clonotype was observed a handful of times. V and J are TRBV24-1 and TRBJ1-5; 9 bases align to TRBD1. The CDR3 runs 16 residues. Trimming took 9 bases from V and 0 from J; bases not matched to a gene: 8. CDR1 and CDR2 (germline): KGHDR, SFDVKD. CDR3: CATSGTGTFSNQPQHF. The CDR3 DNA sequence: TGTGCCACCTCCGGGACAGGGACCTTTAGCAATCAGCCCCAGCATTTT.

This chain uses TRBV7-6 with TRBJ2-1, with D perhaps assigned TRBD1 or TRBD2 (5 bases each). V dropped 5 bases and J dropped 0 bases, with 14 bases sitting between them. The CDR3 sequence is 16 residues long. Germline V CDR1 and CDR2: SGHVS, FNYEAQ. CDR3 residues: CASSETGTGSYNEQFF. The CDR3 nucleotides are TGTGCCAGCAGCGAAACCGGGACCGGCTCCTACAATGAGCAGTTCTTC.

Many counts were recorded for this clonotype. This chain links TRBV20-1 with TRBJ2-3; D perhaps matches TRBD2 (5 bases). The CDR3 has 14 amino acids. The germline CDR1 and CDR2 sequences are DFQATT and SNEGSKA (reference sequence). V was cut by 1 base and J by 5 bases, with 13 bases left in between. The CDR3 is CSARGYGVGDTQYF. CDR3 bases: TGCAGTGCTAGAGGCTACGGGGTAGGAGATACGCAGTATTTT.

This clonotype turned up a few times. The J gene is TRBJ2-5, the V gene TRBV7-8, with a tentative D call TRBD2 (5 bases). Per germline, CDR1 SGHVS and CDR2 FQNEAQ. V dropped 5 bases and J dropped 5 bases, with 18 bases sitting between them. There are 15 residues in the CDR3. The CDR3 DNA is TGTGCCAGCAGCCTCAGAGGAGGTCTTATGGAGACCCAGTACTTC. The encoded protein is CASSLRGGLMETQYF.

This chain joins TRBV5-1 and TRBJ2-2; 12 positions match TRBD2. CDR1 is SGHRS and CDR2 is YFSETQ in the germline V gene. V lost 5 bases to trimming and J lost 5 bases; unmatched junction nucleotides: 7. The CDR3 is 16 residues long. The CDR3 reads CASRTSGGYGTGELFF. CDR3 DNA: TGCGCCAGCAGGACTAGCGGGGGATACGGGACCGGGGAGCTGTTTTTT. The full variable domain, its missing parts supplied by reference TRBV5-1 and TRBJ2-2, is KAGVTQTPRYLIKTRGQQVTLSCSPISGHRSVSWYQQTPGQGLQFLFEYFSETQRNKGNFPGRFSGRQFSNSRSEMNVSTLELGDSALYLCASRTSGGYGTGELFFGEGSRLTVL.

A few counts support this clonotype. The rearrangement joins TRBV24-1 to TRBJ2-1; 7 positions match TRBD2. The germline gives CDR1 KGHDR, CDR2 SFDVKD. This CDR3 has 13 amino acids. V shed 6 bases, J shed 6 bases, and the junction held 4 bases outside the gene matches. The CDR3 reads CATSFGGGNEQFF. CDR3 DNA sequence: TGTGCCACCAGTTTTGGGGGGGGCAATGAGCAGTTCTTC.

In this sample, this clonotype turned up a few times. V and J are TRBV4-2 and TRBJ2-2, with TRBD1 matching over 7 bases. The ends lost 0 bases at V and 0 bases at J; junction bases unmatched: 7. This CDR3 is built from 18 residues. Looked up from germline, CDR1 is LGHNA and CDR2 is YNFKEQ. The CDR3 bases are TGTGCCAGCAGCCAAGATGTTCCAGACAGGGCGAACACCGGGGAGCTGTTTTTT. Encoded protein: CASSQDVPDRANTGELFF.

This clonotype was observed a handful of times. The chain links TRBV6-5 to TRBJ2-2; TRBD1 is a possible D gene (6 bases). Germline V gives CDR1 MNHEY, CDR2 SVGAGI. V gave up 6 bases and J gave up 7 bases, with 12 bases separating them. The CDR3 sequence is 13 residues long. For the CDR3, the DNA is TGTGCCAGCAGGTTACAGGGAAGCGGGGAGCTGTTTTTT. Translated: CASRLQGSGELFF.

This sequence joins TRBV5-1 and TRBJ2-3; TRBD2 aligns across 7 bases. This CDR3 comprises 15 residues. V shed 0 bases and J 2 bases; nucleotides not matched to a gene: 3. From germline, CDR1 is SGHRS and CDR2 YFSETQ. The DNA of the CDR3 is TGCGCCAGCAGCTTGGCTCTAGCGGACACAGATACGCAGTATTTT. Its protein is CASSLALADTDTQYF.

This clonotype was picked up many times. V is TRBV9 and J is TRBJ2-1, with 7 bases lining up with TRBD1. The CDR3 is made up of 15 amino acids. Trimming took 0 bases from V and 7 from J; bases not matched to a gene: 7. Germline V gives CDR1 SGDLS, CDR2 YYNGEE. As DNA, the CDR3 is TGTGCCAGCAGCGTAGAGACAGGGCTGGTTAATGAGCAGTTCTTC. Its protein product is CASSVETGLVNEQFF.

This clonotype was recorded a few times. V usage is TRBV7-9 and J usage is TRBJ2-7; D remains ambiguous. The V end was cut by 5 bases, the J end by 6 bases, with 8 bases between. CDR3 length: 11 amino acids. CDR1 and CDR2 from the germline V gene are SEHNR and FQNEAQ (reference sequence). CDR3 loop: CASSPAAEQYF. The CDR3 DNA reads as TGTGCCAGCAGCCCGGCGGCCGAGCAGTACTTC.